A single sample is the source of the 5 T cell receptor beta chains below, sequenced in a study of T cell repertoires in cytomegalovirus infection. MiXCR, run by TCRdb on the reads, gives a single entry per CDR3 protein. There are a few hundred thousand distinct CDR3 sequences in the sample; 30% to 40% occur only once, and roughly a sixth lies in the top ten. No antigen is known for these receptors. Material: cultured PBMCs, obtained from culture after CMV antigen stimulation. The origin of the receptors is a human donor in good health (CMV status not recorded). Some clones in this sample may be carry-over from other donors' samples.

In its sample, this clonotype was seen once. V gene TRBV29-1 combines with J gene TRBJ2-6, with 8 bases aligning to TRBD1. Trimming cost V 3 bases and J 3 bases; bases outside gene matches: 4. This CDR3 spans 15 amino acids. The germline V gene has CDR1 SQVTM and CDR2 ANQGSEA. CDR3 in amino acids: CSVDTGGSGANVLTF. As DNA, the CDR3 is TGCAGCGTTGACACAGGGGGGAGTGGGGCCAACGTCCTGACTTTC.

The chain carries TRBV5-4 and TRBJ2-3; 12 nucleotides align to TRBD2. Per germline, CDR1 SGHNT and CDR2 YYREEE (reference sequence). The CDR3 sequence is 18 residues long. V trimming: 3 bases; J trimming: 4 bases; junction bases outside the gene matches: 12. CDR3 DNA sequence: TGTGCCAGCAGCTCCGACCTGACTAGCGGGAGTGTACCAGATACGCAGTATTTT. It codes for CASSSDLTSGSVPDTQYF. The full variable domain, in which reference TRBV5-4 and TRBJ2-3 provide the parts outside the CDR3, is ETGVTQSPTHLIKTRGQQVTLRCSSQSGHNTVSWYQQALGQGPQFIFQYYREEENGRGNFPPRFSGLQFPNYSSELNVNALELDDSALYLCASSSDLTSGSVPDTQYFGPGTRLTVL.

The chain uses TRBV6-6 and TRBJ1-1; no clear D gene. CDR3 length: 16 amino acids. V dropped 5 bases and J dropped 8 bases, with 24 bases sitting between them. Germline V gene sequence: CDR1 MNHNY, CDR2 SVGAGI (reference sequence). In DNA form, the CDR3 reads TGTGCCAGCAGTCGAAATCCAGCCCCCTCGCAAGTGGAAGCTTTCTTT. This gives the protein CASSRNPAPSQVEAFF.

The DNA for the CDR3 is TGTGCCAGCAGCTACGGGAGAGCCGATGAGCAGTTCTTC. This sequence encodes CASSYGRADEQFF. The V call is TRBV5-6, the J call TRBJ2-1; perhaps TRBD2 as D (6 bases). Trimming removed 3 bases at V and 8 bases at J, with 12 bases between. In germline, CDR1 is SGHDT, CDR2 YYEEEE. The CDR3 covers 13 residues.

Many counts were recorded for this clonotype. The chain couples TRBV7-2 to TRBJ1-1; TRBD1 is a possible D gene (5 bases). Looked up from germline, CDR1 is SGHTA and CDR2 is FQGNSA. The CDR3 is 14 amino acids. V gave up 1 base and J gave up 3 bases, with 9 bases separating them. For the CDR3, the DNA is TGTGCCAGCAGCTTAGTAGCGGGGGACACTGAAGCTTTCTTT. Its translation is CASSLVAGDTEAFF.